This TCR beta chain was sequenced during a study of blood T cell repertoires in COVID-19. Across the study: The United States, Italy and Spain supplied acute and convalescent COVID-19 samples. T cells, B-cell-depleted T cells, or PBMCs supplied cDNA or gDNA.

In the authors' methods: Amplification with reference gene primers provided the estimates of nucleated cell counts. This table comes from immunoSEQ multiplex PCR, and its TCRdb copy is limited to in-frame clones, with some not included. V, J and clone size are taken as reported in that table, and D and trimming were inferred from the DNA itself. The sample has fewer than 200,000 clones, more than 75% seen once; the top ten hold roughly 1%. CDR1 LGHDT and CDR2 YNNKEL come from the germline V gene (reference sequence). Trimming took off 5 bases at V and 4 bases at J, with 19 bases between the two ends. The CDR3 has 16 amino acids.

The sample consisted of peripheral blood. The chain uses TRBV3-1 (or the pseudogene TRBV3-2) and TRBJ2-3, with D perhaps matching TRBD2 (5 bases). The source of this sequence is a man aged 35 to 55 with acute or convalescent COVID-19. The CDR3 DNA reads as TGTGCCAGCAGCACTCATCGGGGTGGGAGTGCAGATACGCAGTATTTT. Translation gives CASSTHRGGSADTQYF.